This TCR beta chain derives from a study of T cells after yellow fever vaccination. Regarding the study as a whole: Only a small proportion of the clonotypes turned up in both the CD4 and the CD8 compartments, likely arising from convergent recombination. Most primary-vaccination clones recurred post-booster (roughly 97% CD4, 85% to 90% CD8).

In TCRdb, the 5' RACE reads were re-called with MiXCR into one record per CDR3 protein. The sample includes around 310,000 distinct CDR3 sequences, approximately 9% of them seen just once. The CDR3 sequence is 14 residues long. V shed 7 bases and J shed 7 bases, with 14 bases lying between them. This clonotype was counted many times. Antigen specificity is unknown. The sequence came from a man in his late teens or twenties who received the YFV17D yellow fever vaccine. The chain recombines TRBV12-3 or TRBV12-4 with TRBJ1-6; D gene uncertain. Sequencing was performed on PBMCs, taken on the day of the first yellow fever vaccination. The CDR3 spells CASTTGPRNSPLHF. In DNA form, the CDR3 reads TGTGCCAGCACCACCGGGCCACGGAATTCACCCCTCCACTTT.